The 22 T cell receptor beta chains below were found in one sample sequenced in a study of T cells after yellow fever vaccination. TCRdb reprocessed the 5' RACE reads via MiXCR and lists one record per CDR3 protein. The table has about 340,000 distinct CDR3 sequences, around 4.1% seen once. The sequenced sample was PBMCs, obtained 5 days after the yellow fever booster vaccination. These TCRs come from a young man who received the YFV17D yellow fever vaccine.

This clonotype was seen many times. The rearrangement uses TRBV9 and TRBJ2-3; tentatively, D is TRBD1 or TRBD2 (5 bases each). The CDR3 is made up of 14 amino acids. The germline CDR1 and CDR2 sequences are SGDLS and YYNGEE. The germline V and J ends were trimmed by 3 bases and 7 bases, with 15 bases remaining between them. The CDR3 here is CASSGEPSGHTQYF. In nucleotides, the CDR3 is TGTGCCAGCAGCGGGGAGCCCTCAGGGCATACGCAGTATTTT.

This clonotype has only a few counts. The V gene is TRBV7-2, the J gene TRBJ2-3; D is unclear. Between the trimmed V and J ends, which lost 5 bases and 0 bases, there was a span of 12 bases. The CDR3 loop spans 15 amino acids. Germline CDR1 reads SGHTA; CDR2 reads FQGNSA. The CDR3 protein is CASSTTVPSTDTQYF. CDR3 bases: TGTGCCAGCAGCACTACAGTTCCTAGCACAGATACGCAGTATTTT.

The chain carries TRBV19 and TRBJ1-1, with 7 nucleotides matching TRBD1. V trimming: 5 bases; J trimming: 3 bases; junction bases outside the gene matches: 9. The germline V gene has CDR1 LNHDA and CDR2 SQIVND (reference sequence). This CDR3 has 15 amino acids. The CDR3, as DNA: TGTGCCAGTAGTGCCCGGACAGGCTTCGACACTGAAGCTTTCTTT. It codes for CASSARTGFDTEAFF. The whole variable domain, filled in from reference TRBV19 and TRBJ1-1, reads DGGITQSPKYLFRKEGQNVTLSCEQNLNHDAMYWYRQDPGQGLRLIYYSQIVNDFQKGDIAEGYSVSREKKESFPLTVTSAQKNPTAFYLCASSARTGFDTEAFFGQGTRLTVV.

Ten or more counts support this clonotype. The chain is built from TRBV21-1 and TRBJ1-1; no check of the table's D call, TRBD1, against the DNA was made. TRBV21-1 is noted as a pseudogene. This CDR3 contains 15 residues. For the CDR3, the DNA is TGTGCCAGCAGCTTGGGCAGGGGAAAGAACACTGAAGCTTTCTTT. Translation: CASSLGRGKNTEAFF.

The CDR3 loop is CASSLTGQAKNIQYF. The CDR3 coding sequence is TGTGCCAGTAGTCTGACAGGGCAGGCCAAAAACATTCAGTACTTC. The rearrangement uses TRBV19 and TRBJ2-4, with 7 nucleotides matching TRBD1. The CDR3 runs 15 residues. Germline-derived CDR1 and CDR2 are LNHDA and SQIVND (reference sequence). V lost 5 bases, J lost 1 base, and 5 bases stayed unmatched.

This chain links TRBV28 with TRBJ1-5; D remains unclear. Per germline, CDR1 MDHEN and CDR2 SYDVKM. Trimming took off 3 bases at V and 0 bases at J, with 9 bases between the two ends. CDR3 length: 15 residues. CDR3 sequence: CASSLSEYSNQPQHF. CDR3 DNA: TGTGCCAGCAGTTTGAGCGAATATAGCAATCAGCCCCAGCATTTT.

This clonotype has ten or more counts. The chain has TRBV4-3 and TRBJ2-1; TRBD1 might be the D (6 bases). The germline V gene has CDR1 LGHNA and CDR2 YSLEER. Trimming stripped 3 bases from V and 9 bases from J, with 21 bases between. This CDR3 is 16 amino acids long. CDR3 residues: CASSQVWQGIAGEQFF. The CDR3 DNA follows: TGCGCCAGCAGCCAGGTTTGGCAGGGGATCGCGGGTGAGCAGTTCTTC.

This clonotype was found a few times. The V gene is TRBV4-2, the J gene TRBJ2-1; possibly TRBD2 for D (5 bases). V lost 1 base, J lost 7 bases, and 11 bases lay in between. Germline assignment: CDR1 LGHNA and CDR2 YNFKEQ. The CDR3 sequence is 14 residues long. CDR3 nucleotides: TGTGCCAGCAGCCAAGGTCTAGCCTTAAATGAGCAGTTCTTC. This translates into CASSQGLALNEQFF.

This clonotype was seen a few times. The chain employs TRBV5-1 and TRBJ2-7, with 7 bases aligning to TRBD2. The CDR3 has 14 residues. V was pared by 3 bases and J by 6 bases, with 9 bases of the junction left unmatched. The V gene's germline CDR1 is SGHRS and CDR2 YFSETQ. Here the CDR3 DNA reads TGCGCCAGCAGCTGGAGGCCCGGCGGGAGCGAGCAGTACGTC. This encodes CASSWRPGGSEQYV.

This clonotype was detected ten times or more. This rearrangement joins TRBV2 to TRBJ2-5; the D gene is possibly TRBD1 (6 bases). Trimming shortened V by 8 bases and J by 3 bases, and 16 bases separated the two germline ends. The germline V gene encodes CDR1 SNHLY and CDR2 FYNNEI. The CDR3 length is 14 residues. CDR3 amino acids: CASWVPRDKETQYF. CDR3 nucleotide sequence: TGTGCCAGCTGGGTGCCCCGGGACAAAGAGACCCAGTACTTC.

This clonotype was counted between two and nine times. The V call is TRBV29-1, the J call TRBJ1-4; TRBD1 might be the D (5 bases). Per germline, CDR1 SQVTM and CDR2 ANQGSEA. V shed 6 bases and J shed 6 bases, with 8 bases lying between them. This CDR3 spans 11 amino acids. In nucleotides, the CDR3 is TGCAGCGTGGGGACGGATGAAAAACTGTTTTTT. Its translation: CSVGTDEKLFF.

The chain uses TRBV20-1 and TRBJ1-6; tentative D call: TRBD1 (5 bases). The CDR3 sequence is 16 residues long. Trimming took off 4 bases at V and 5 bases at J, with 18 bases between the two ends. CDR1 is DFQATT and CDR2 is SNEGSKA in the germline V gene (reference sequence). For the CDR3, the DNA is TGCAGTGCTAAGACTTCCGGGACCGCAAATAATTCACCCCTCCACTTT. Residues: CSAKTSGTANNSPLHF.

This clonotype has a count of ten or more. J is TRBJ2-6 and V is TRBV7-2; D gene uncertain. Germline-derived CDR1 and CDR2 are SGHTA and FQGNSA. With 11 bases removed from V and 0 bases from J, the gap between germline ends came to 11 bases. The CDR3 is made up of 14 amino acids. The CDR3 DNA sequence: TGTGCCGGAAGTGGGGACTCTGGGGCCAACGTCCTGACTTTC. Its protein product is CAGSGDSGANVLTF. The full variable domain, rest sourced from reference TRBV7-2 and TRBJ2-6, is GAGVSQSPSNKVTEKGKDVELRCDPISGHTALYWYRQSLGQGLEFLIYFQGNSAPDKSGLPSDRFSAERTGGSVSTLTIQRTQQEDSAVYLCAGSGDSGANVLTFGAGSRLTVL.

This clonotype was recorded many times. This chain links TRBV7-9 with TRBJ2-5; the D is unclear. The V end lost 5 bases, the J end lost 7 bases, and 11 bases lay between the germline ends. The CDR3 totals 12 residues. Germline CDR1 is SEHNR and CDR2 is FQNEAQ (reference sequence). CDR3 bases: TGTGCCAGCAGCCCCTATGCCGGGACCCAGTACTTC. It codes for CASSPYAGTQYF.

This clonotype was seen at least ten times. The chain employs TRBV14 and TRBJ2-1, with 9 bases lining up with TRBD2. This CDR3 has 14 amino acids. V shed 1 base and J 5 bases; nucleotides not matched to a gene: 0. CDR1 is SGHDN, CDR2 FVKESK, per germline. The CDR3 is CASSQASGDNEQFF. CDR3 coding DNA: TGTGCCAGCAGCCAAGCTAGCGGGGACAATGAGCAGTTCTTC. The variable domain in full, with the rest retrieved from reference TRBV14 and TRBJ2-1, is EAGVTQFPSHSVIEKGQTVTLRCDPISGHDNLYWYRRVMGKEIKFLLHFVKESKQDESGMPNNRFLAERTGGTYSTLKVQPAELEDSGVYFCASSQASGDNEQFFGPGTRLTVL.

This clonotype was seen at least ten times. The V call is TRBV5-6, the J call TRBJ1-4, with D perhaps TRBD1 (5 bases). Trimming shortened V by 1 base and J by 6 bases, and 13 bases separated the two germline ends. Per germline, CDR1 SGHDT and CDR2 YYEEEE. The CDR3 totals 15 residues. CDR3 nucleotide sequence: TGTGCCAGCAGCTTGCTGGGACTCTCTGATGAAAAACTGTTTTTT. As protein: CASSLLGLSDEKLFF.

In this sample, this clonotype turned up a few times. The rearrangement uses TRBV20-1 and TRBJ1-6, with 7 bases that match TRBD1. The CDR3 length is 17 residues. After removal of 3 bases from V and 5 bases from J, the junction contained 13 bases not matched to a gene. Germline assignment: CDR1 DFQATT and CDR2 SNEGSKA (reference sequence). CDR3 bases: TGCAGTGCTAGCAGAACCTTAACAGGGGCGAATAATTCACCCCTCCACTTT. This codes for CSASRTLTGANNSPLHF.

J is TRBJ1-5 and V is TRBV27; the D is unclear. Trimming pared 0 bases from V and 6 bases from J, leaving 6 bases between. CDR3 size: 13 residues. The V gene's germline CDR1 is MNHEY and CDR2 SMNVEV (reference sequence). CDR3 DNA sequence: TGTGCCAGCAGTTTATCTATCGGTCAGCCCCAGCATTTT. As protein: CASSLSIGQPQHF.

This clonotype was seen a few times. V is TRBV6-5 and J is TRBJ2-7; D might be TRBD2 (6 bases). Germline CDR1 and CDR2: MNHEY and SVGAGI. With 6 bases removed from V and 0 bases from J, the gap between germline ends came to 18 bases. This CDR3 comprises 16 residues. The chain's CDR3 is CASSYLIGGISYEQYF. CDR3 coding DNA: TGTGCCAGCAGCTACCTCATCGGGGGAATCTCCTACGAGCAGTACTTC.

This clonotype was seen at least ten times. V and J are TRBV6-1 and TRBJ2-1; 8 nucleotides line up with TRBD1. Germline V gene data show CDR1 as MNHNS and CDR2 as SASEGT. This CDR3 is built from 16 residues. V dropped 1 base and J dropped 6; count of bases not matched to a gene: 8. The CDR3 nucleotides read TGTGCCAGCAGTGAAGGGACAGGGAAAAGTCGCAATGAGCAGTTCTTC. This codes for CASSEGTGKSRNEQFF.

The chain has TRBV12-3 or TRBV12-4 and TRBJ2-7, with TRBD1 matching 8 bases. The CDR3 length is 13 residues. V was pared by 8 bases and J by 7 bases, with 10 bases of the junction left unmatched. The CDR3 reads CASAGQGRWEQYF. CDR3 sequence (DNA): TGTGCCAGCGCTGGACAGGGCAGGTGGGAGCAGTACTTC.

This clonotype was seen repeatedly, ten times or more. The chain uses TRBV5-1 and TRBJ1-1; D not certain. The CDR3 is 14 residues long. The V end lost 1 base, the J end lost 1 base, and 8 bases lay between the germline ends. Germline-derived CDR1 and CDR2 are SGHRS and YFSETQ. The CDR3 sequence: CASSLYSENTEAFF. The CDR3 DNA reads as TGCGCCAGCAGCTTGTACTCCGAGAACACTGAAGCTTTCTTT.